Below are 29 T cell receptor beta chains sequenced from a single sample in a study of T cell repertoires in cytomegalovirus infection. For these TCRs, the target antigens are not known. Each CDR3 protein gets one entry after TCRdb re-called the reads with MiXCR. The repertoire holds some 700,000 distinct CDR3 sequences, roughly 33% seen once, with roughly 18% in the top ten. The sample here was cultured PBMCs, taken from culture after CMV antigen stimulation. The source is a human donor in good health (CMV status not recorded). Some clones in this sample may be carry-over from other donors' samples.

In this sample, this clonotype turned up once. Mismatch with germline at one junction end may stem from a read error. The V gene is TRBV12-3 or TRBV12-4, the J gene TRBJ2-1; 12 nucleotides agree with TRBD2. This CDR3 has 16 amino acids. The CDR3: CTSSATSGGPYNEQFF. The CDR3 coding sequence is TGTACCAGCAGTGCAACTAGCGGGGGGCCCTACAATGAGCAGTTCTTC.

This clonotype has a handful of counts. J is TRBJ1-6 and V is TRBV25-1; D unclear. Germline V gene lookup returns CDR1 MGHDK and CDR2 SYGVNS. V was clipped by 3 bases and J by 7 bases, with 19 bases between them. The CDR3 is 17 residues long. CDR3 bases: TGTGCCAGCAGTGACTATGACACGGTTAAACCGAATTCACCCCTCCACTTT. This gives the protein CASSDYDTVKPNSPLHF.

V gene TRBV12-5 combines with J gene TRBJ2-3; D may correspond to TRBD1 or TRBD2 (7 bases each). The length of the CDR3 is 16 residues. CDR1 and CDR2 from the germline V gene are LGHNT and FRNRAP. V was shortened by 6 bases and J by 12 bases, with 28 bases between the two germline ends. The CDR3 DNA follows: TGTGCTAGTGGGAACGGACGCGGGGGACAGCCCTGGTTCCAGTATTTT. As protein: CASGNGRGGQPWFQYF.

The chain's CDR3 is CSFRTGGAGELFF. The DNA for the CDR3 is TGCAGTTTTCGGACAGGGGGCGCCGGGGAGCTGTTTTTT. V and J are TRBV20-1 and TRBJ2-2; TRBD1 agrees at 11 bases. The CDR3 covers 13 residues. Germline V CDR1 and CDR2: DFQATT, SNEGSKA (reference sequence). Unmatched junction bases numbered 5, after V lost 8 bases and J lost 6 bases.

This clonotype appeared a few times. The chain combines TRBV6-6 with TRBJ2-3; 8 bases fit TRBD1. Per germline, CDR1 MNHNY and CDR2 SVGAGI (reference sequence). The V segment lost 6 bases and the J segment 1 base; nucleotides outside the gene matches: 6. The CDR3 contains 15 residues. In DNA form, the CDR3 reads TGTGCCAGCAGACTACCGGGACAGGGCACAGATACGCAGTATTTT. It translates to CASRLPGQGTDTQYF.

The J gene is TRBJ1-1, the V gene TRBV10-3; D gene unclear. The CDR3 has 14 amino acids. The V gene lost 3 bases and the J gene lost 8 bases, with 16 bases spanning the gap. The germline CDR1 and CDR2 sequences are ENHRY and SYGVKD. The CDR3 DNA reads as TGTGCCATCAGTGATTTCGTGGGAACCCCAGAAGCTTTCTTT. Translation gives CAISDFVGTPEAFF.

The CDR3 DNA follows: TGTGCCAGCAGCTTAGATCTTTCTAGCGACGGGAATGAGCAGTTCTTC. The encoded protein is CASSLDLSSDGNEQFF. This sequence joins TRBV11-2 and TRBJ2-1; maybe TRBD2 (6 bases). Germline CDR1 SGHAT, CDR2 FQNNGV. V lost 0 bases and J 7 bases, leaving 16 bases between the germline ends. This CDR3 spans 16 amino acids.

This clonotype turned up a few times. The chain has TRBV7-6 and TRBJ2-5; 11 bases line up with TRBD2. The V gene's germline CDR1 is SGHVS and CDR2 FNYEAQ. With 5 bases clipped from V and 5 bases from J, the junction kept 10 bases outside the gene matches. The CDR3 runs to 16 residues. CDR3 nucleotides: TGTGCCAGCAGCCAATCTTTAGCGGGGGGGCGGGAGACCCAGTACTTC. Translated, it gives CASSQSLAGGRETQYF.

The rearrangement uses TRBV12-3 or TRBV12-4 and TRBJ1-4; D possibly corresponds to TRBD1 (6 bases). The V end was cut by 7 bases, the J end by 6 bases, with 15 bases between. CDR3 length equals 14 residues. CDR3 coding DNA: TGTGCCAGCACCATCAGGGGTCAGGATGAAAAACTGTTTTTT. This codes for CASTIRGQDEKLFF.

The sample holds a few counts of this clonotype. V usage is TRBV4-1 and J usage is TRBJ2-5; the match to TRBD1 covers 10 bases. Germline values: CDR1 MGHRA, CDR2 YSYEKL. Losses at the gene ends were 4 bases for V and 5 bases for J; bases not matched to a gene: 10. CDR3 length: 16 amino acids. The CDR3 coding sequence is TGCGCCAGCAGCCCGGCCGGACAGGGGGAAAAGGAGACCCAGTACTTC. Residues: CASSPAGQGEKETQYF.

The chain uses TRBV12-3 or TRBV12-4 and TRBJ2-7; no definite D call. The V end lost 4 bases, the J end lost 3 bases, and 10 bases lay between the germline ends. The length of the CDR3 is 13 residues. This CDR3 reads CASSSVAGYEQYF. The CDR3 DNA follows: TGTGCCAGCAGTTCTGTGGCAGGCTACGAGCAGTACTTC.

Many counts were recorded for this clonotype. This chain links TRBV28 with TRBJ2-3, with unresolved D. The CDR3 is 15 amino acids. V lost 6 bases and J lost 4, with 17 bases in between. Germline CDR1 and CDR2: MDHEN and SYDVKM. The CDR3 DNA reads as TGTGCCAGCAGCCACCGCATGGGCTGGCCAGATACGCAGTATTTT. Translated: CASSHRMGWPDTQYF.

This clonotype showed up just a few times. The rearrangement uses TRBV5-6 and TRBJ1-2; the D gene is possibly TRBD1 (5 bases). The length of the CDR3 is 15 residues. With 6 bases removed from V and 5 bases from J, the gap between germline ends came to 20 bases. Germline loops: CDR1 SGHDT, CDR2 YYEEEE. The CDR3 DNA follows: TGTGCCAGCAACCCTTTCTCCCCAGGGTCTTATGGCTACACCTTC. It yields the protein CASNPFSPGSYGYTF.

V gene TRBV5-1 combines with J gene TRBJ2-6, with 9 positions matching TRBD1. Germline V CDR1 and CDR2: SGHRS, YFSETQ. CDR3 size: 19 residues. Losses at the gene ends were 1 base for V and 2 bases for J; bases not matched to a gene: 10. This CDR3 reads CASSLTVLQGAPGANVLTF. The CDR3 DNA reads TGCGCCAGCAGCTTGACCGTGTTACAGGGGGCGCCTGGGGCCAACGTCCTGACTTTC.

The CDR3 coding sequence is TGTGCCAGCAGCCAAGAAAGTTTAGGGATACCCCTCCACTTT. Translated: CASSQESLGIPLHF. V is TRBV14 and J is TRBJ1-6; D remains unclear. Trimming stripped 0 bases from V and 12 bases from J, with 12 bases between. Germline CDR1 and CDR2: SGHDN and FVKESK. This CDR3 comprises 14 residues. Full variable domain (outside the CDR3, taken from reference TRBV14 and TRBJ1-6): EAGVTQFPSHSVIEKGQTVTLRCDPISGHDNLYWYRRVMGKEIKFLLHFVKESKQDESGMPNNRFLAERTGGTYSTLKVQPAELEDSGVYFCASSQESLGIPLHFGNGTRLTVT.

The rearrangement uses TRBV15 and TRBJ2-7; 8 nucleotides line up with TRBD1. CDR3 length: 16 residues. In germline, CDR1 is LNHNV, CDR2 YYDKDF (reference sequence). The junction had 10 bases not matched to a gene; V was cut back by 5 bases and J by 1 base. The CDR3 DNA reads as TGTGCCACCAGCGGAGCCCGGGACAGGAGTTCCTACGAGCAGTACTTC. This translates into CATSGARDRSSYEQYF.

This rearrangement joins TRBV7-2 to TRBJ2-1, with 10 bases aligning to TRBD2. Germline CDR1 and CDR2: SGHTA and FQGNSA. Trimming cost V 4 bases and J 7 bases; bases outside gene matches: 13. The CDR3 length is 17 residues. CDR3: CASSSGHLAGVGNEQFF. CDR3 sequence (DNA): TGTGCCAGCAGCTCAGGCCACCTAGCGGGAGTGGGGAATGAGCAGTTCTTC.

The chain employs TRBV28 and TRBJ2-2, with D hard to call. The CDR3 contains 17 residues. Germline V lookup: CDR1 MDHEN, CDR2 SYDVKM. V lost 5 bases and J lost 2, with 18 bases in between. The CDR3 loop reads CASSDRFGHANTGELFF. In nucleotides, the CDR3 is TGTGCCAGCAGTGACCGGTTTGGTCACGCCAACACCGGGGAGCTGTTTTTT.

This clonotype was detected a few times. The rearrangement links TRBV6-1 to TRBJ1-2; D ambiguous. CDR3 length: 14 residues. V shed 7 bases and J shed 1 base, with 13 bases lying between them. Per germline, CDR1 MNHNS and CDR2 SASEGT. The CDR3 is CASNRPGHNYGYTF. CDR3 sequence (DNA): TGTGCCAGCAATCGACCGGGCCATAACTATGGCTACACCTTC.

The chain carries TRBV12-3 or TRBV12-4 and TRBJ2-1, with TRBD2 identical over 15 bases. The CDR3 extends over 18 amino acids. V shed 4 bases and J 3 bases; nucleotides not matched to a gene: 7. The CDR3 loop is CASSSWRGLAGGYNEQFF. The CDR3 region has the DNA TGTGCCAGCAGTTCCTGGAGGGGACTAGCGGGGGGCTACAATGAGCAGTTCTTC.

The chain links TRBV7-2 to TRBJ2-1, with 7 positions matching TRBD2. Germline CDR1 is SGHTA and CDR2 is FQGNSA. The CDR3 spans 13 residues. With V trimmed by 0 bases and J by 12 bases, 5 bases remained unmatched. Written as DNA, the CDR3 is TGTGCCAGCAGCTTAGCCGGGGGGAGGGGGCAGTTCTTC. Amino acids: CASSLAGGRGQFF. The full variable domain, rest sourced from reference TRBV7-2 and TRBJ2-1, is GAGVSQSPSNKVTEKGKDVELRCDPISGHTALYWYRQSLGQGLEFLIYFQGNSAPDKSGLPSDRFSAERTGGSVSTLTIQRTQQEDSAVYLCASSLAGGRGQFFGPGTRLTVL.

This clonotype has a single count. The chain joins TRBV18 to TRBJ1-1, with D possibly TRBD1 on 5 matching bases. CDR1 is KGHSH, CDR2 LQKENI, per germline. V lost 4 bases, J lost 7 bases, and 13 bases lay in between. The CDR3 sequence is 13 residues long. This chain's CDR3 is CASSRPGPLEAFF. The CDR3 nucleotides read TGTGCCAGCTCACGGCCGGGACCCCTTGAAGCTTTCTTT.

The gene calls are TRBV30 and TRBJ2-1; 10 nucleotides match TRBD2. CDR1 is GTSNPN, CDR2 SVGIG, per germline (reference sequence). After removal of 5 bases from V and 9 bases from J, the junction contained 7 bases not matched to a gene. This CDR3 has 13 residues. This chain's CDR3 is CAWEAGGPSEQFF. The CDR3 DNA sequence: TGTGCCTGGGAAGCGGGAGGGCCGAGTGAGCAGTTCTTC.

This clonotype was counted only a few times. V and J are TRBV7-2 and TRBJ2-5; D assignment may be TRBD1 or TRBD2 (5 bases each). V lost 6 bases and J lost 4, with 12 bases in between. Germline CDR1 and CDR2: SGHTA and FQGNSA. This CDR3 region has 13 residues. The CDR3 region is CASSLWGSETQYF. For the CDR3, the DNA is TGTGCCAGCAGTCTTTGGGGGTCAGAGACCCAGTACTTC.

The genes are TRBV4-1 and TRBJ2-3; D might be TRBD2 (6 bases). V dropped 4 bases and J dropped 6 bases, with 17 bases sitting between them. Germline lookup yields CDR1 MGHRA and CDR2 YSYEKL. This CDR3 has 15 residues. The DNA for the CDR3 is TGCGCCAGCAGCCGGACGGGAGCCCCCTTGGATACGCAGTATTTT. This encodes CASSRTGAPLDTQYF.

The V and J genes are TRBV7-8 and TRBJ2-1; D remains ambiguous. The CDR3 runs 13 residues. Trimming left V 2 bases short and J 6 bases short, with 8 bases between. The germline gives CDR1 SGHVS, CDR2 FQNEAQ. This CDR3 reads CASSLRQLNEQFF. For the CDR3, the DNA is TGTGCCAGCAGCTTAAGGCAACTCAATGAGCAGTTCTTC.

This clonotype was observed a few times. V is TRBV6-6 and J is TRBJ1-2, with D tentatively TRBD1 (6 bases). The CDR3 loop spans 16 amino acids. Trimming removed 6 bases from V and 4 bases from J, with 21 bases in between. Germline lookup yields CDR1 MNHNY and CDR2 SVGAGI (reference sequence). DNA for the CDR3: TGTGCCAGCAGGGACAGTGAGTACGCGTATGCCTATGGCTACACCTTC. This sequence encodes CASRDSEYAYAYGYTF.

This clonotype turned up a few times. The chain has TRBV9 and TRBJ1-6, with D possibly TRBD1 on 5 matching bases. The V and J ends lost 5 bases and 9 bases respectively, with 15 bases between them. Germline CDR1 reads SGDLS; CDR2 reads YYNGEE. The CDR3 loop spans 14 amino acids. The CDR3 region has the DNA TGTGCCAGCAGTCGGGGGGGGGGGGTTTCACCCCTCCACTTT. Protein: CASSRGGGVSPLHF.

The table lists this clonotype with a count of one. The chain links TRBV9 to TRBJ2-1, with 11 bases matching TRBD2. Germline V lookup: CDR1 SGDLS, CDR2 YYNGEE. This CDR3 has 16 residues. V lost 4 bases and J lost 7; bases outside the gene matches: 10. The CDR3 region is CASSPNLAGGGNEQFF. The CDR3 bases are TGTGCCAGCAGCCCAAACCTAGCGGGAGGAGGGAATGAGCAGTTCTTC.